These 11 T cell receptor beta chains came from one sample sequenced in a study of blood T cell repertoires in COVID-19 (TCRdb year 2020). Libraries were constructed by the immunoSEQ multiplex PCR assay. TCRdb took this table from immuneACCESS and kept in-frame rearrangements with V and J called. Such tables lack part of the clones; where checked against another copy, unresolved V genes explain under half of the gap, and the rest is unexplained. Counted in this sample were about 480,000 clones; approximately 90% of them appeared once. The ten largest clones represent over 1.5% of the sample. Sequencing used PBMCs or T cells enriched from blood (not recorded which). The origin of the receptors is a woman aged 35 to 49 who had recovered from COVID-19.

This clone was detected only once. V and J are TRBV4-3 and TRBJ1-2, with D hard to call. Germline assignment: CDR1 LGHNA and CDR2 YSLEER. This CDR3 has 16 residues. V was trimmed by 0 bases and J by 2 bases, leaving 13 bases between them. This chain's CDR3 is CASSQDQVPLNYGYTF. DNA for the CDR3: TGCGCCAGCAGCCAAGATCAGGTCCCACTGAACTATGGCTACACCTTC.

This clone came up a few times. V is TRBV7-2 and J is TRBJ1-1; 9 bases are a match to TRBD1. The V segment lost 6 bases and the J segment 1 base; nucleotides outside the gene matches: 3. CDR3 size: 14 residues. Germline V gives CDR1 SGHTA, CDR2 FQGNSA. The CDR3 coding sequence is TGTGCCAGCAGGCGGGACAGGGAGAACACTGAAGCTTTCTTT. It specifies CASRRDRENTEAFF.

The chain has TRBV11-2 and TRBJ1-6; 10 positions match TRBD1. The junction had 17 bases not matched to a gene; V was cut back by 5 bases and J by 10 bases. The germline V gene has CDR1 SGHAT and CDR2 FQNNGV. This CDR3 is 18 amino acids long. CDR3 DNA sequence: TGTGCCAGCAGCGACCCCGCGGCGGGGGACAGGGGAGGATCACCCCTCCACTTT. Protein: CASSDPAAGDRGGSPLHF.

The chain has TRBV2 and TRBJ1-1, with TRBD1 matching 8 bases. Germline V gene lookup returns CDR1 SNHLY and CDR2 FYNNEI. V shed 7 bases, J shed 4 bases, and the junction held 11 bases outside the gene matches. The CDR3 runs 15 residues. The CDR3 sequence: CASILDRVGGTEAFF. CDR3 bases: TGTGCCAGCATCCTGGACAGGGTGGGTGGCACTGAAGCTTTCTTT.

V gene TRBV7-6 combines with J gene TRBJ1-3; no definite D call. V lost 2 bases and J lost 4, with 6 bases in between. Germline CDR1 and CDR2: SGHVS and FNYEAQ. The CDR3 covers 13 residues. The CDR3: CASSLNRGNTIYF. The DNA for the CDR3 is TGTGCCAGCAGCTTAAATCGGGGAAACACCATATATTTT.

This chain links TRBV18 with TRBJ1-2, with TRBD1 matching 9 bases. CDR1 and CDR2 (germline): KGHSH, LQKENI. The CDR3 totals 13 residues. V lost 2 bases, J lost 10 bases, and 5 bases stayed unmatched. CDR3: CASSPGDREFYTF. CDR3 DNA sequence: TGTGCCAGCTCACCAGGGGACAGGGAATTCTACACCTTC.

The V and J genes are TRBV4-1 and TRBJ2-5, with D perhaps matching TRBD1 (5 bases). Germline values: CDR1 MGHRA, CDR2 YSYEKL. V gave up 0 bases and J gave up 2 bases, with 22 bases separating them. The CDR3 loop spans 19 amino acids. The CDR3 reads CASSQDGMGISTEQETQYF. DNA for the CDR3: TGCGCCAGCAGCCAAGATGGGATGGGGATTTCGACAGAGCAAGAGACCCAGTACTTC.

The rearrangement links TRBV7-6 to TRBJ2-1, with D possibly matching TRBD2 (5 bases). The CDR3 totals 16 residues. CDR1 is SGHVS and CDR2 is FNYEAQ in the germline V gene. Trimming removed 2 bases at V and 0 bases at J, with 11 bases between. CDR3 DNA sequence: TGTGCCAGCAGCTTATTTACGGGGAGCTCCTACAATGAGCAGTTCTTC. It yields the protein CASSLFTGSSYNEQFF.

CDR3 in amino acids: CSAYRVDTQYF. The DNA for the CDR3 is TGCAGTGCTTACAGGGTTGATACGCAGTATTTT. The chain carries TRBV20-1 and TRBJ2-3; D possibly corresponds to TRBD1 (6 bases). The CDR3 contains 11 residues. V was clipped by 5 bases and J by 6 bases, with 9 bases between them. The germline CDR1 and CDR2 sequences are DFQATT and SNEGSKA (reference sequence).

The chain recombines TRBV10-3 with TRBJ2-4; TRBD2 is a possible D gene (5 bases). The CDR3 spans 12 residues. The germline V gene encodes CDR1 ENHRY and CDR2 SYGVKD. With 6 bases removed from V and 8 bases from J, the gap between germline ends came to 11 bases. CDR3 bases: TGTGCCATCAGGGACTTCCGGGACATTCAGTACTTC. This sequence encodes CAIRDFRDIQYF.

The chain joins TRBV9 to TRBJ2-1; D is unclear. Trimming shortened V by 7 bases and J by 2 bases, and 10 bases separated the two germline ends. This CDR3 spans 13 amino acids. The germline V gene encodes CDR1 SGDLS and CDR2 YYNGEE. CDR3 bases: TGTGCCAGCTCCCCCGAGCCCTACAATGAGCAGTTCTTC. This translates into CASSPEPYNEQFF.